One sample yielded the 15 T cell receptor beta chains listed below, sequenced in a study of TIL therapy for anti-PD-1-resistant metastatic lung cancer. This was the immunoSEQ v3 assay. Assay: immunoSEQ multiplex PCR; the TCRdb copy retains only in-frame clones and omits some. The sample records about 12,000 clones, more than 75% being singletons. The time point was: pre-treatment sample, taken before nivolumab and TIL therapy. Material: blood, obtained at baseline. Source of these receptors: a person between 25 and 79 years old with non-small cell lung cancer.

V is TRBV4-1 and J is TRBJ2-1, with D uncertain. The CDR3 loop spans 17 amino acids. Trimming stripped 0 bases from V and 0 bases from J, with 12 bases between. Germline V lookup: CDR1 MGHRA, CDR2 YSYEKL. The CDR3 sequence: CASSQDPGIYSYNEQFF. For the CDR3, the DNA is TGCGCCAGCAGCCAAGATCCGGGCATCTACTCCTACAATGAGCAGTTCTTC.

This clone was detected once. This CDR3 reads CATSRAVEDTQYF. The CDR3 nucleotides read TGTGCCACCTCCCGGGCAGTCGAAGATACGCAGTATTTT. This chain connects TRBV6-5 to TRBJ2-3, with D uncertain. V was shortened by 10 bases and J by 5 bases, with 16 bases between the two germline ends. Germline V gene data show CDR1 as MNHEY and CDR2 as SVGAGI. The CDR3 runs 13 residues.

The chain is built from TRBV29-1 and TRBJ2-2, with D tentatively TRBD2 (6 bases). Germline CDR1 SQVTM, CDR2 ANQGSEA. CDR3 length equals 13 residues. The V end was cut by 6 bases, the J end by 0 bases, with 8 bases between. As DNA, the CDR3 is TGCAGCGTGGGGGGATCGAACACCGGGGAGCTGTTTTTT. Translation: CSVGGSNTGELFF.

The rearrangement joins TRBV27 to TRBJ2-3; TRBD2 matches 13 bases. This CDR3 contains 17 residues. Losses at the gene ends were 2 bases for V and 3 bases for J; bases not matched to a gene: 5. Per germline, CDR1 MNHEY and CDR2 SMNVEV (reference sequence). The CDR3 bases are TGTGCCAGCAGTTTACTGGGACTAGCGGGGACTACAGATACGCAGTATTTT. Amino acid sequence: CASSLLGLAGTTDTQYF.

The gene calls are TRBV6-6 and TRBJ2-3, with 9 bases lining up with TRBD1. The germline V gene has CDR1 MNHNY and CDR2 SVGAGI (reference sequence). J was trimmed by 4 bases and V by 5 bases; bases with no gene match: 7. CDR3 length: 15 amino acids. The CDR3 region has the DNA TGTGCCAGCAGTGCCGGGACAGGGAGAGCAGATACGCAGTATTTT. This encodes CASSAGTGRADTQYF.

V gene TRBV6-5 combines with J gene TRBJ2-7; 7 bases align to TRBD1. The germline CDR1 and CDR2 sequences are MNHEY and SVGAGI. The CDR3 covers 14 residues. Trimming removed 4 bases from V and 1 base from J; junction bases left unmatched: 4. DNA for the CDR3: TGTGCCAGCAGTTCAGGGGGAGTGTCCTACGAGCAGTACTTC. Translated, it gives CASSSGGVSYEQYF.

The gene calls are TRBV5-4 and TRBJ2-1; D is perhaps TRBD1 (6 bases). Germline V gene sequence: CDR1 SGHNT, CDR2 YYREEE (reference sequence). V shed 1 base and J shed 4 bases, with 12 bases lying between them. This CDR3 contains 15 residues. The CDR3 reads CASSLMGQTYNEQFF. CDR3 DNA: TGTGCCAGCAGCTTGATGGGACAAACTTACAATGAGCAGTTCTTC.

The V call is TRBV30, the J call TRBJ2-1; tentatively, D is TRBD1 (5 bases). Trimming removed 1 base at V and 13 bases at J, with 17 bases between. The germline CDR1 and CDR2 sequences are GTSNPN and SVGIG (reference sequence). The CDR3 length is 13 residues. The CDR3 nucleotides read TGTGCCTGGAGTGGAAAAGAGGCAAGGGGTCAGTTCTTC. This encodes CAWSGKEARGQFF.

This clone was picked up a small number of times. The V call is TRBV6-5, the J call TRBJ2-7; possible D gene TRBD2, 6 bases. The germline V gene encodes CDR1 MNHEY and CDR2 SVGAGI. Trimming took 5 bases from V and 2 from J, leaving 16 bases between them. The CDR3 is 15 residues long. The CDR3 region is CASSPLAVGAYEQYF. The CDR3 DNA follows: TGTGCCAGCAGTCCATTAGCGGTTGGCGCCTACGAGCAGTACTTC.

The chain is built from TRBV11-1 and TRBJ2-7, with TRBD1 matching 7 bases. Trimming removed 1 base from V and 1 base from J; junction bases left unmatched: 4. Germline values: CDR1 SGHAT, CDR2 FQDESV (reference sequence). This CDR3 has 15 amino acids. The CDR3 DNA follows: TGTGCCAGCAGCTTAGGGACAGGACCGTCCTACGAGCAGTACTTC. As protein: CASSLGTGPSYEQYF.

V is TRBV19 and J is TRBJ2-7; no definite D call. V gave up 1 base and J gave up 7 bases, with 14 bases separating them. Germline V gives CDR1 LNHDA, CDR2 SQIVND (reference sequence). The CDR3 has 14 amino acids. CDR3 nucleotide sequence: TGTGCCAGTAGTATAGGAAACACCCAGTGGGAGCAGTACTTC. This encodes CASSIGNTQWEQYF.

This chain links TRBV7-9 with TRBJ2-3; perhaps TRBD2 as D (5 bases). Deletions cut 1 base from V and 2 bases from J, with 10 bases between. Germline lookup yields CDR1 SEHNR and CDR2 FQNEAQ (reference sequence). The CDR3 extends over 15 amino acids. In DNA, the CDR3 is TGTGCCAGCAGCTTAGGACAAGGACTCACAGATACGCAGTATTTT. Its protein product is CASSLGQGLTDTQYF. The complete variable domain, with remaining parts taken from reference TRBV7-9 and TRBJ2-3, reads DTGVSQNPRHKITKRGQNVTFRCDPISEHNRLYWYRQTLGQGPEFLTYFQNEAQLEKSRLLSDRFSAERPKGSFSTLEIQRTEQGDSAMYLCASSLGQGLTDTQYFGPGTRLTVL.

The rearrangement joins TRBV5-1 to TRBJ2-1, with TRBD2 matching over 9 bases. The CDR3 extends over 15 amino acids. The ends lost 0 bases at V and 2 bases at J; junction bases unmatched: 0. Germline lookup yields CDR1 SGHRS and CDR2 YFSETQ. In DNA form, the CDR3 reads TGCGCCAGCAGCTTGGGACTAGCGGCCTACAATGAGCAGTTCTTC. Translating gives CASSLGLAAYNEQFF. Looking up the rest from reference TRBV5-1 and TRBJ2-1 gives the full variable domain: KAGVTQTPRYLIKTRGQQVTLSCSPISGHRSVSWYQQTPGQGLQFLFEYFSETQRNKGNFPGRFSGRQFSNSRSEMNVSTLELGDSALYLCASSLGLAAYNEQFFGPGTRLTVL.

CDR3 sequence reads: CASSLTGTGGYGYTF. CDR3 DNA: TGTGCCAGCAGCTTAACCGGGACAGGGGGATATGGCTACACCTTC. The J gene is TRBJ1-2, the V gene TRBV7-2, with TRBD1 matching over 11 bases. The germline gives CDR1 SGHTA, CDR2 FQGNSA. This CDR3 comprises 15 residues. The V segment lost 2 bases and the J segment 5 bases; nucleotides outside the gene matches: 4. Variable domain in full (rest from reference TRBV7-2 and TRBJ1-2): GAGVSQSPSNKVTEKGKDVELRCDPISGHTALYWYRQSLGQGLEFLIYFQGNSAPDKSGLPSDRFSAERTGGSVSTLTIQRTQQEDSAVYLCASSLTGTGGYGYTFGSGTRLTVV.

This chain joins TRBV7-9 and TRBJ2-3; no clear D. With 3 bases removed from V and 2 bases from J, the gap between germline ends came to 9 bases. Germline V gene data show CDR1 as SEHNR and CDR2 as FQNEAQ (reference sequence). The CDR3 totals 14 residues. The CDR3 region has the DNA TGTGCCAGCAGCTTTGGGCAGAACACAGATACGCAGTATTTT. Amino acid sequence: CASSFGQNTDTQYF.